The 24 T cell receptor beta chains presented below share a single source sample, sequenced in a study of T-cell memory formation after mild COVID-19. TCRdb reprocessed the 5' RACE reads with MiXCR, giving one entry per CDR3 protein. The data contain hundreds of thousands of distinct CDR3 sequences, approximately 15% of them singletons. Specimen: PBMCs or a T cell subset sorted from them (not recorded which). Source of these receptors: a young man who had mild COVID-19 (a few samples of this study predate the infection). Cell type and time point are not known.

This clonotype was seen repeatedly, ten times or more. The chain is built from TRBV5-1 and TRBJ2-1; D not certain. The CDR3 length is 14 residues. The germline gives CDR1 SGHRS, CDR2 YFSETQ. The V and J ends lost 1 base and 1 base respectively, with 6 bases between them. The CDR3 DNA follows: TGCGCCAGCAGCTTGACAGCATCCTACAATGAGCAGTTCTTC. Its protein product is CASSLTASYNEQFF.

The J gene is TRBJ2-7, the V gene TRBV2; D perhaps matches TRBD2 (6 bases). Germline V gives CDR1 SNHLY, CDR2 FYNNEI. The CDR3 has 12 amino acids. Trimming shortened V by 4 bases and J by 2 bases, and 6 bases separated the two germline ends. The chain's CDR3 is CASSGGAYEQYF. The CDR3 DNA is TGTGCCAGCAGTGGGGGGGCCTACGAGCAGTACTTC.

This chain joins TRBV9 and TRBJ1-6; 7 bases map to TRBD1. The ends lost 2 bases at V and 5 bases at J; junction bases unmatched: 7. The CDR3 spans 16 residues. CDR1 is SGDLS, CDR2 YYNGEE, per germline. The CDR3: CASSVDRDRHNSPLHF. Here the CDR3 DNA reads TGTGCCAGCAGCGTCGATCGGGACAGACATAATTCACCCCTCCACTTT.

The chain is built from TRBV9 and TRBJ1-1, with 9 bases identical to TRBD1. The length of the CDR3 is 14 residues. V lost 4 bases to trimming and J lost 4 bases; unmatched junction nucleotides: 5. Germline assignment: CDR1 SGDLS and CDR2 YYNGEE. The CDR3 DNA follows: TGTGCCAGCAGCATACAGACAGGGGGCACTGAAGCTTTCTTT. Translated, it gives CASSIQTGGTEAFF.

About this clonotype itself: A much more abundant neighbour one base away suggests this may be a read error. The gene calls are TRBV11-2 and TRBJ2-5; D possibly uses TRBD1 or TRBD2 (6 bases each). This CDR3 is 14 amino acids long. CDR1 and CDR2 from the germline V gene are SGHAT and FQNNGV. CDR3 nucleotide sequence: TGTGCCAGCAGCCCCCGGACAGACCGGGAGACCAAGTACTTC. Residues: CASSPRTDRETKYF.

V gene TRBV12-3 or TRBV12-4 combines with J gene TRBJ2-2, with a possible D match to TRBD2 (7 bases). V was trimmed by 3 bases and J by 6 bases, leaving 14 bases between them. The CDR3 consists of 15 residues. Here the CDR3 DNA reads TGTGCCAGCAGTTTCCCTAAGGGGGGGGCCGGGGAGCTGTTTTTT. Protein product: CASSFPKGGAGELFF.

This clonotype came up a few times. The chain couples TRBV4-1 to TRBJ2-1; 9 bases agree with TRBD1. Germline values: CDR1 MGHRA, CDR2 YSYEKL. CDR3 size: 16 residues. With V trimmed by 4 bases and J by 2 bases, 6 bases remained unmatched. The CDR3 loop is CASSPEGTGPYNEQFF. CDR3 bases: TGCGCCAGCAGCCCCGAAGGGACAGGGCCCTACAATGAGCAGTTCTTC.

This chain joins TRBV12-3 or TRBV12-4 and TRBJ1-2; D remains unclear. This CDR3 comprises 13 residues. Trimming took 6 bases from V and 6 from J, leaving 14 bases between them. The CDR3 DNA follows: TGTGCCAGCAGCCCCCAGGTTATCAATGGCTACACCTTC. Translating it yields CASSPQVINGYTF.

The J gene is TRBJ2-2, the V gene TRBV12-3 or TRBV12-4, with D maybe TRBD1 (6 bases). V lost 6 bases and J lost 0, with 14 bases in between. CDR3 length: 16 amino acids. CDR3 sequence (DNA): TGTGCCAGCAGCCCTAGGAGACAGGCGAACACCGGGGAGCTGTTTTTT. It codes for CASSPRRQANTGELFF.

This clonotype came up many times. DNA of the CDR3: TGTGCCAGCACTGAGGTCGGGGCCCGCACAGATACGCAGTATTTT. The encoded protein is CASTEVGARTDTQYF. V usage is TRBV7-2 and J usage is TRBJ2-3; D may be TRBD1 or TRBD2 (5 bases each). CDR1 SGHTA and CDR2 FQGNSA come from the germline V gene. The CDR3 is 15 residues long. Trimming shortened V by 7 bases and J by 1 base, and 15 bases separated the two germline ends.

This clonotype was found a few times. The chain recombines TRBV29-1 with TRBJ1-4; 8 bases are a match to TRBD1. The V segment lost 1 base and the J segment 8 bases; nucleotides outside the gene matches: 6. From germline, CDR1 is SQVTM and CDR2 ANQGSEA. The CDR3 totals 14 residues. CDR3 coding DNA: TGCAGCGTTGAAGGTGGGACAGGAGGAGAAAAACTGTTTTTT. Protein product: CSVEGGTGGEKLFF.

The chain has TRBV3-1 and TRBJ1-2, with 7 bases lining up with TRBD1. This CDR3 has 15 amino acids. Germline assignment: CDR1 LGHDT and CDR2 YNNKEL (reference sequence). Trimming cost V 0 bases and J 5 bases; bases outside gene matches: 6. CDR3 sequence (DNA): TGTGCCAGCAGCCAAGATCGGGGGACAGCTTATGGCTACACCTTC. Translated, it gives CASSQDRGTAYGYTF.

This rearrangement joins TRBV20-1 to TRBJ1-5; 9 nucleotides agree with TRBD1. The CDR3 extends over 14 amino acids. Germline trimming cut 6 bases from V and 3 bases from J; bases unmatched to any gene: 6. Germline lookup yields CDR1 DFQATT and CDR2 SNEGSKA (reference sequence). CDR3 DNA: TGCAGTGCCCCCGGGACAGGGATCAATCAGCCCCAGCATTTT. It codes for CSAPGTGINQPQHF.

This chain uses TRBV12-3 or TRBV12-4 with TRBJ1-5, with a tentative D call TRBD1 (6 bases). There are 14 residues in the CDR3. Trimming cost V 5 bases and J 5 bases, with 13 bases left between them. The CDR3 protein is CASSRGQSHQPQHF. CDR3 DNA sequence: TGTGCCAGCAGTCGTGGACAGAGCCATCAGCCCCAGCATTTT.

The table lists this clonotype with many counts. The genes are TRBV7-2 and TRBJ2-1; D might be TRBD1 (6 bases). The CDR3 extends over 14 amino acids. Germline CDR1 is SGHTA and CDR2 is FQGNSA. V was shortened by 1 base and J by 7 bases, with 11 bases between the two germline ends. CDR3 nucleotide sequence: TGTGCCAGCAGCTTAGAGAGGACAGAGAATGAGCAGTTCTTC. Translation gives CASSLERTENEQFF.

The CDR3: CSARAPQGYGDTQYF. DNA for the CDR3: TGCAGTGCTAGAGCTCCACAGGGATACGGAGATACGCAGTATTTT. The V call is TRBV20-1, the J call TRBJ2-3, with D tentatively TRBD1 (6 bases). CDR3 length: 15 residues. CDR1 is DFQATT, CDR2 SNEGSKA, per germline (reference sequence). Trimming removed 1 base from V and 5 bases from J, with 16 bases in between.

The rearrangement joins TRBV4-1 to TRBJ2-2; D not certain. Trimming took off 4 bases at V and 7 bases at J, with 13 bases between the two ends. Germline V lookup: CDR1 MGHRA, CDR2 YSYEKL. This CDR3 contains 14 residues. CDR3 DNA sequence: TGCGCCAGCAGCCTTGGCTCCACACTCGGGGAGCTGTTTTTT. Amino acids: CASSLGSTLGELFF.

This clonotype was counted at least ten times. The chain employs TRBV5-1 and TRBJ2-7; 11 nucleotides match TRBD1. Germline V gene data show CDR1 as SGHRS and CDR2 as YFSETQ. This CDR3 spans 14 amino acids. The V segment lost 4 bases and the J segment 5 bases; nucleotides outside the gene matches: 5. The CDR3 DNA reads TGCGCCAGCAGCATACGGGGACAGGGGGACGAGCAGTACTTC. The encoded protein is CASSIRGQGDEQYF.

The V call is TRBV6-5, the J call TRBJ1-1; D perhaps matches TRBD1 (5 bases). V was shortened by 2 bases and J by 5 bases, with 12 bases between the two germline ends. Germline V gene sequence: CDR1 MNHEY, CDR2 SVGAGI. There are 14 residues in the CDR3. The CDR3 sequence is CASSYTGEATEAFF. The CDR3 bases are TGTGCCAGCAGTTACACGGGGGAGGCGACTGAAGCTTTCTTT.

The chain joins TRBV7-9 to TRBJ1-1; possible D gene TRBD1, 5 bases. Germline CDR1 is SEHNR and CDR2 is FQNEAQ (reference sequence). V was cut by 4 bases and J by 11 bases, with 17 bases left in between. The CDR3 is 13 amino acids. The CDR3 is CASSSYGGRFAFF. The CDR3 nucleotides read TGTGCCAGCAGCTCCTACGGGGGTCGGTTTGCTTTCTTT. The entire variable domain, with the rest obtained from reference TRBV7-9 and TRBJ1-1, is as follows: DTGVSQNPRHKITKRGQNVTFRCDPISEHNRLYWYRQTLGQGPEFLTYFQNEAQLEKSRLLSDRFSAERPKGSFSTLEIQRTEQGDSAMYLCASSSYGGRFAFFGQGTRLTVV.

This clonotype came up a few times. The chain employs TRBV4-3 and TRBJ2-3; D not certain. With 5 bases removed from V and 6 bases from J, the gap between germline ends came to 15 bases. Looked up from germline, CDR1 is LGHNA and CDR2 is YSLEER. The CDR3 is made up of 14 amino acids. This chain's CDR3 is CASSSSLLRDTQYF. The CDR3 DNA reads as TGCGCCAGCAGCTCCTCCCTCCTTCGCGATACGCAGTATTTT.

This clonotype was recorded a few times. This chain joins TRBV20-1 and TRBJ1-1, with TRBD1 matching 7 bases. The germline CDR1 and CDR2 sequences are DFQATT and SNEGSKA (reference sequence). This CDR3 spans 13 amino acids. V lost 2 bases to trimming and J lost 7 bases; unmatched junction nucleotides: 7. The CDR3 loop reads CSARRGQLGEAFF. The CDR3 nucleotides read TGCAGTGCTAGAAGGGGACAGCTAGGTGAAGCTTTCTTT.

This sequence joins TRBV7-2 and TRBJ1-5, with D perhaps TRBD1 (6 bases). The CDR3 extends over 14 amino acids. The V gene's germline CDR1 is SGHTA and CDR2 FQGNSA. Trimming stripped 4 bases from V and 10 bases from J, with 17 bases between. The CDR3 DNA follows: TGTGCCAGCAGCTACGATGGGGGCCGGCACCCCCAGCATTTT. Translating it yields CASSYDGGRHPQHF.

The chain couples TRBV20-1 to TRBJ2-5; TRBD2 matches at 8 bases. CDR3 length: 17 residues. Germline loops: CDR1 DFQATT, CDR2 SNEGSKA (reference sequence). Trimming removed 7 bases from V and 5 bases from J; junction bases left unmatched: 21. The CDR3 region has the DNA TGCAGTGGAACAAGGCGGATCGAAGCGGGGGACTGGGAGACCCAGTACTTC. Translated: CSGTRRIEAGDWETQYF.